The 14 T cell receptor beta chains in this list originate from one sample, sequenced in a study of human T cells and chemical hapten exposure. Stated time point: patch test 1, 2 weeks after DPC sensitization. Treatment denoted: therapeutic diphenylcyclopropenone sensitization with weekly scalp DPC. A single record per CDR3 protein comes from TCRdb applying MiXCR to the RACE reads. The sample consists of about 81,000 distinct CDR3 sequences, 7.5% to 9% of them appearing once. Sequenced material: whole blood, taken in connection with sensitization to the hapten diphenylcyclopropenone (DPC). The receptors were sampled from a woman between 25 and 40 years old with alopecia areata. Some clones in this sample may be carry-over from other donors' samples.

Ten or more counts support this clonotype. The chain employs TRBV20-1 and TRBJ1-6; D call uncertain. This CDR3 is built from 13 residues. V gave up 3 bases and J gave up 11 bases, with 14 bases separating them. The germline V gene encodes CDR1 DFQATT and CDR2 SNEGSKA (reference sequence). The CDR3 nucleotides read TGCAGTGCTAGCATGACACGCGGAGCACCCCTCCACTTT. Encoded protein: CSASMTRGAPLHF.

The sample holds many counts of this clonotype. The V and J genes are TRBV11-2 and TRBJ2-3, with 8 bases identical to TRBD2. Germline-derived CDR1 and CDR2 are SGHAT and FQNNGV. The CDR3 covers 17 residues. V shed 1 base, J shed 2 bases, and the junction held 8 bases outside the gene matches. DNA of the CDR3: TGTGCCAGCAGCTTAGGAGGTGCGGGGGGCAACACAGATACGCAGTATTTT. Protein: CASSLGGAGGNTDTQYF.

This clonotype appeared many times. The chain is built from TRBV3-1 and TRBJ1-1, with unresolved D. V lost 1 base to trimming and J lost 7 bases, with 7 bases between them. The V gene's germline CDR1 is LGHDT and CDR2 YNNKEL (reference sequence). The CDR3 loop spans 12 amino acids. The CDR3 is CASSQVRGEAFF. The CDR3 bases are TGTGCCAGCAGCCAAGTTCGGGGTGAAGCTTTCTTT.

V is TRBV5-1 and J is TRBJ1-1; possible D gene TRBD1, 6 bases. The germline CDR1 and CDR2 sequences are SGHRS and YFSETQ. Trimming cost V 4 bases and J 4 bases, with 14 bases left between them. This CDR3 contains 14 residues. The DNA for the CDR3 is TGCGCCAGCAGCCGGGGGGGCCCGAGCACTGAAGCTTTCTTT. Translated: CASSRGGPSTEAFF.

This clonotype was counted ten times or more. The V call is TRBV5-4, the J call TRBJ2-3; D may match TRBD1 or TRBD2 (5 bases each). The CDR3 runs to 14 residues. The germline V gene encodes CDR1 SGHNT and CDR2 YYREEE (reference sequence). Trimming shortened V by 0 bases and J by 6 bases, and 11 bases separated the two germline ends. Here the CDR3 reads CASSLGDPVDTQYF. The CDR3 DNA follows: TGTGCCAGCAGCTTGGGGGACCCGGTTGATACGCAGTATTTT.

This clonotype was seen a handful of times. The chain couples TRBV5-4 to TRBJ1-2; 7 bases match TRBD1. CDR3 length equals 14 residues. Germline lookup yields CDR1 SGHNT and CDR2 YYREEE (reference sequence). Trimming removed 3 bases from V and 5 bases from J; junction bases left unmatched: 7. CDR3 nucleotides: TGTGCCAGCAGCTCCGGGACAGCGCCGTATGGCTACACCTTC. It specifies CASSSGTAPYGYTF.

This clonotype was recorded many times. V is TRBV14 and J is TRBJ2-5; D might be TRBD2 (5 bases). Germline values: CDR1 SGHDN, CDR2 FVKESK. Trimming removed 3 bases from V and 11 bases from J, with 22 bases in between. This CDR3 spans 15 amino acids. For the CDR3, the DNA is TGTGCCAGCAGCCATACAGCCCCCCCCGATGAGGGTCAGTACTTC. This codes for CASSHTAPPDEGQYF.

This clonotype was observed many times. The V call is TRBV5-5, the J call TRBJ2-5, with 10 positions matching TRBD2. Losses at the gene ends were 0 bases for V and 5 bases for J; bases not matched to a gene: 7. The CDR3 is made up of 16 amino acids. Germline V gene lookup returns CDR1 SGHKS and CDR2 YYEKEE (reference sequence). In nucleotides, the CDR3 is TGTGCCAGCAGCTTGGGCACTAGCGGGGAGGCGGAGACCCAGTACTTC. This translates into CASSLGTSGEAETQYF.

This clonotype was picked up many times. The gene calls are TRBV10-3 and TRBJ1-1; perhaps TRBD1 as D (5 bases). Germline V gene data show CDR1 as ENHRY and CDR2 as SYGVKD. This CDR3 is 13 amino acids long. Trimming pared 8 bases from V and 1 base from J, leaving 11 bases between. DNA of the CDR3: TGTGCCATCCACGGGACTGGGAACACTGAAGCTTTCTTT. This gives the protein CAIHGTGNTEAFF.

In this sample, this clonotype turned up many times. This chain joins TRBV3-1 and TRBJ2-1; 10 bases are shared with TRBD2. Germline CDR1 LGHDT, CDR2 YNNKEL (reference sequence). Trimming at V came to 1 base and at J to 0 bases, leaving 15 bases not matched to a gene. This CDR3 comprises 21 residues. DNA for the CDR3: TGTGCCAGCAGCCAAGGTTCGATGGGACTAGCGCGCGCGAGCTCCTACAATGAGCAGTTCTTC. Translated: CASSQGSMGLARASSYNEQFF.

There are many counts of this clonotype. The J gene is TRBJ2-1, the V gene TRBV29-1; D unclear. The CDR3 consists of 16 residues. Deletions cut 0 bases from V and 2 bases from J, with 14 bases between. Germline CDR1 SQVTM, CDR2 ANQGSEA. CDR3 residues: CSVEDSHLVAYNEQFF. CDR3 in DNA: TGCAGCGTTGAAGATTCACATCTTGTGGCCTACAATGAGCAGTTCTTC.

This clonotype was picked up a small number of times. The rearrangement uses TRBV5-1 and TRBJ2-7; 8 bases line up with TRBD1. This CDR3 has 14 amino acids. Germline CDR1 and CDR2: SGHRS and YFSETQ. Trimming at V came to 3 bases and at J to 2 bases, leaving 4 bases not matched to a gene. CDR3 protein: CASSWGTGTYEQYF. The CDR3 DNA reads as TGCGCCAGCAGCTGGGGGACAGGAACCTACGAGCAGTACTTC.

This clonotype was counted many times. CDR3 region: CASSVEGQSFGEKLFF. In nucleotides, the CDR3 is TGTGCCAGCAGCGTAGAGGGACAGTCATTTGGGGAAAAACTGTTTTTT. The chain couples TRBV9 to TRBJ1-4; 7 positions match TRBD1. The J segment lost 8 bases and the V segment lost 0 bases, leaving 10 bases of the junction unmatched. The CDR3 covers 16 residues. The germline V gene encodes CDR1 SGDLS and CDR2 YYNGEE.

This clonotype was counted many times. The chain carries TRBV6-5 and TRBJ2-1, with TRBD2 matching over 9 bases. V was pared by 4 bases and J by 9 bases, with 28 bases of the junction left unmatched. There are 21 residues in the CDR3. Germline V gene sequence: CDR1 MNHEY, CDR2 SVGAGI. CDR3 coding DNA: TGTGCCAGCAGTTTCCAGTGGCTGGGCGCGGGGGGGCCTGGTTTACTGGGTGAGCAGTTCTTC. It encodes CASSFQWLGAGGPGLLGEQFF.